This is a list of T cell receptor beta chains from one sample in a study of beta chain features in type 1 diabetes. Profiled with immunoSEQ multiplex PCR; TCRdb holds only in-frame clones, not every one. The sample shows about 400,000 clones, 10% to 15% of them seen only once. Material: naive CD4+ T cells from blood. The receptors shown here come from a woman younger than 35 with type 1 diabetes. CDR3s include the opening cysteine and the closing phenylalanine or tryptophan. The order of the fields is J gene, clone size, V gene, D gene, CDR3 protein, CDR3 DNA. The D gene is left open where the match is weak. Clone sizes are given selectively: once, few, many, or a class where the clone is expanded.

>TRBJ2-1|NA|TRBV15|TRBD2
CATSSSTSGRAVEQFF
TGTGCCACCAGCAGCTCGACTAGCGGGAGGGCCGTTGAGCAGTTCTTC
>TRBJ2-4|NA|TRBV28|NA
CASSLEGLKNIQYF
TGTGCCAGCAGTTTAGAGGGACTCAAAAACATTCAGTACTTC
>TRBJ2-1|few|TRBV19|TRBD2
CASSTWTSVGNEQFF
TGTGCCAGTAGTACCTGGACTAGCGTGGGTAATGAGCAGTTCTTC
>TRBJ2-5|NA|TRBV4-1|NA
CASSQAQGGETQYF
TGCGCCAGCAGCCAAGCGCAGGGCGGAGAGACCCAGTACTTC
>TRBJ1-2|few|TRBV7-9|TRBD1
CASRQRDRDGYTF
TGTGCCAGCAGACAGCGGGACAGGGATGGCTACACCTTC
>TRBJ2-1|few|TRBV19|TRBD1
CASSRRQGRFINEQFF
TGTGCCAGTAGTAGGCGACAGGGTCGATTTATCAATGAGCAGTTCTTC
>TRBJ2-4|NA|TRBV19|TRBD1
CASSIFSGGTKNIQYF
TGTGCCAGTAGTATTTTTTCAGGGGGAACCAAAAACATTCAGTACTTC
>TRBJ1-5|NA|TRBV7-9|NA
CASSLGHKPQHF
TGTGCCAGCAGCTTAGGTCACAAGCCCCAGCATTTT
>TRBJ2-2|NA|TRBV5-1|TRBD1
CASSSRTGIKRELFF
TGCGCCAGCAGCTCCAGGACAGGGATAAAGAGGGAGCTGTTTTTT
>TRBJ2-3|NA|TRBV18|TRBD2
CASSLMGLAGRDTQYF
TGTGCCAGCTCACTTATGGGACTAGCGGGAAGAGATACGCAGTATTTT
>TRBJ2-2|NA|TRBV27|NA
CASSPHKNTGELFF
TGTGCCAGCAGTCCACACAAGAACACCGGGGAGCTGTTTTTT
>TRBJ2-1|NA|TRBV5-6|NA
CASSFVARDSYNEQFF
TGTGCCAGCAGCTTTGTCGCCCGCGACTCCTACAATGAGCAGTTCTTC
>TRBJ2-3|NA|TRBV7-9|NA
CASSFDWLGTDTQYF
TGTGCCAGCAGCTTCGACTGGTTGGGCACAGATACGCAGTATTTT
>TRBJ1-6|NA|TRBV9|TRBD1
CASSLDGTGGNSPLHF
TGTGCCAGCAGCCTGGACGGGACAGGGGGTAACTCACCCCTCCACTTT
>TRBJ1-4|NA|TRBV5-6|TRBD1
CASSEAGTGLDEKLFF
TGTGCCAGCAGCGAAGCCGGGACAGGGCTTGACGAAAAACTGTTTTTT
>TRBJ1-4|few|TRBV18|NA
CASSPLATNEKLFF
TGTGCCAGCTCACCACTCGCAACTAATGAAAAACTGTTTTTT